This TCR beta chain emerged from a study of Ad26.COV2.S vaccination and SARS-CoV-2 variants. Study as a whole: Participant was drawn from the COV1001 Ad26.COV2.S trial arm. Recipients of Ad26.COV2.S got it intramuscularly, once or twice 56 days apart. Study-level results: Reported findings describe substantial breadth in spike-specific CD8+ and CD4+ T cell responses following vaccination.

This table comes from immunoSEQ multiplex PCR, and its TCRdb copy is limited to in-frame clones, with some not included. The sample includes 200,000 to 300,000 clones, around 87% of them seen just once. V dropped 6 bases and J dropped 8 bases, with 19 bases sitting between them. The germline V gene has CDR1 MNHEY and CDR2 SVGEGT. This CDR3 region has 15 residues. Regarding treatment: approximately 18 received Ad26.COV2.S at low or high dose, single or two shots; 5 received placebo; per-sample allocation not given. Collection of samples fell on day 63 after the first vaccine or placebo injection. The administered vaccine (an Ad26 vector) expressed Wuhan-strain SARS-CoV-2 spike. This clone was recorded once. Its antigen is unknown.

V and J are TRBV6-2 or TRBV6-3 and TRBJ2-2, with a tentative D call TRBD1 (5 bases). The sample consisted of peripheral blood, taken in a trial of Ad26.COV2.S vaccine versus placebo. The receptor comes from a person aged 18-60 years who received the Ad26.COV2.S COVID-19 vaccine or a placebo. The CDR3 bases are TGTGCCAGCAGCCGGACACCGGTGGTGTCGGGGGAGCTGTTTTTT. Amino acid sequence: CASSRTPVVSGELFF.